This TCR beta chain was found in a study of beta chain features in type 1 diabetes (dated by TCRdb to the late 2010s). General notes on the study: No differences in mean age, gender distribution, total cell number or subset yield were found between patients and healthy donors. Across all samples, 107,917,701 sorted cells were examined, and cell number per subset correlated strongly with RNA yield. In the study, TCRB repertoires of sorted circulating CD4+ T cell subsets from recently diagnosed type 1 diabetes patients were compared with those of matched healthy donors. Naive and central memory subsets were obtained from all 30 or so donors, but regulatory and stem cell-like memory subsets were isolated from only 8 patients and roughly eight healthy donors. What the research found in general, with its limitations: Because cDNA was sequenced instead of genomic DNA, highly expressing activated cells could be over-represented, though the groups showed no difference in activation or CD3 levels. Patients with type 1 diabetes made fewer insertions and deleted more nucleotides at VDJ recombination sites, implying thymic rearrangement abnormalities. Naive, central memory and regulatory TCRB repertoires appeared to be more similar among patients than among healthy donors. Only small numbers of individuals were included in the HLA sub-analyses, which left unresolved whether HLA type had any influence on TCRB rearrangement. Type 1 diabetes patients showed a moderate but significant shortening of TCRB CDR3 length in all four CD4+ subsets. PCR may preferentially amplify shorter templates, but because patient and control samples were amplified and corrected together, any resulting skew would affect both groups equally.

Concerning this clone: Its binding antigen is unknown. Base qualities are not recorded, but no much larger clone differs from it by a single base.

Including the terminal cysteine and phenylalanine, the CDR3 comprises 12 residues. Left in the record is the CDR3 DNA by itself, 36 bases read in frame from the first base. CDR1 is given as SQVTM and CDR2 as ANQGSEA, both from the germline V gene. The V and J ends are trimmed by 6 bases and 14 bases, leaving 21 bases between them. The entire isolated RNA was reverse transcribed using the High Capacity cDNA Reverse Transcription Kit, and thus expressed TCRB transcripts were sequenced. Deep immunoSEQ sequencing was applied to naive, central memory and regulatory T cell samples, giving an average of approximately 3.8 million total reads per sample. After sorted cells were lysed in RLT buffer, RNA was extracted with DNase-treated RNeasy Micro or Mini kits, with the choice depending on cell number. To prevent cross-contamination, each cell subset was processed individually, whereas patient and healthy donor samples were processed jointly. Using the immunoSEQ multiplex PCR, TCRB sequences were amplified from cDNA into 87-bp fragments spanning the CDR3 region. The amplicons were sequenced using the Illumina HiSeq platform. For the original study's pipeline: PCR bias was corrected computationally using synthetic template baselines, and reads within Hamming distance 2 were collapsed, with unmergeable singletons discarded. Reads were aligned against IMGT so that V, D and J genes, CDR3 length and insertions or deletions at six rearrangement sites could be assigned. Within each subset, clonotype counts were normalized to the number of sorted cells before true diversity and Gini coefficients were calculated with the tcR R package. The overlap coefficient, calculated on TCRB nucleotide sequences, was used to quantify repertoire sharing. In TCRdb, the immuneACCESS table is reduced to in-frame sequences with V and J assigned. These tables do not hold every clone; where another copy was compared, an unresolved V gene accounts for under half, and the others remain unexplained. V and J calls plus clone size are reproduced from that table; the DNA served to infer D and trimming. The sample table contains about 120,000 clones; only one count was recorded for around 15% of them. The ten largest clonotypes hold under 2.5% of the sample.

Each donor gave one peripheral blood draw, averaging roughly 100 mL, which was collected into heparinised tubes. A BD FACSAria II and a panel including CD45RO, CCR7, CD25, CD127, CD95 and CD27 were used to sort naive, central memory, regulatory and stem cell-like memory CD4+ T cells. Every sorted population had a purity above 98%. PBMCs were separated immediately by Lymphoprep density gradient centrifugation and were stained directly, without being cultured. So that batch effects would be minimized, each experiment stained and sorted samples in pairs, pairing one healthy donor with one patient. The chain is encoded by TRBV29-1 joined to TRBJ2-3; a confident D gene designation cannot be given. The material sequenced was central memory CD4+ T cells from blood. This sequence was found in a man aged 25 to 40 with type 1 diabetes. The base sequence is TGCAGCGTGTCCACCCCCCCCTCCCCCCCGTATTTT. Its protein reads: CSVSTPPSPPYF.